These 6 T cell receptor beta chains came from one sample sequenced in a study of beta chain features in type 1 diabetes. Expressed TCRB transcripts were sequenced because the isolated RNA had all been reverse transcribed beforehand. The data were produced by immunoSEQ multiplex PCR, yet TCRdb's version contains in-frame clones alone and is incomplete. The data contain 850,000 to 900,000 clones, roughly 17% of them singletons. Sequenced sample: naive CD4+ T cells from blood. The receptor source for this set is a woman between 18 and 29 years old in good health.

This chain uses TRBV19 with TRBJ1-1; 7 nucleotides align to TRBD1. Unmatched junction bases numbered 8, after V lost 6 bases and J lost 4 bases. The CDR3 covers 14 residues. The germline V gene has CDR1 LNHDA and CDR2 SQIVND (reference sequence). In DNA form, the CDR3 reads TGTGCCAGTAGCCGACAGGGCTGGTCCACTGAAGCTTTCTTT. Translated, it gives CASSRQGWSTEAFF.

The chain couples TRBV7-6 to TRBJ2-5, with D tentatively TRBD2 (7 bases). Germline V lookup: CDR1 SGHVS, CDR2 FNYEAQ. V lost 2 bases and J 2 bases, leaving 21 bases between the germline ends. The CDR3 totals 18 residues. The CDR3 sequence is CASSLKRWEGQIQETQYF. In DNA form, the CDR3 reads TGTGCCAGCAGCTTAAAACGGTGGGAGGGACAAATACAAGAGACCCAGTACTTC.

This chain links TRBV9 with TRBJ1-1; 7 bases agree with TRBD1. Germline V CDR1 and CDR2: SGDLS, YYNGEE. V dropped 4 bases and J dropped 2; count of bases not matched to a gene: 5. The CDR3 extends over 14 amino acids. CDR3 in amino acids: CASSTTGANTEAFF. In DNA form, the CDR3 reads TGTGCCAGCAGCACCACAGGGGCCAACACTGAAGCTTTCTTT.

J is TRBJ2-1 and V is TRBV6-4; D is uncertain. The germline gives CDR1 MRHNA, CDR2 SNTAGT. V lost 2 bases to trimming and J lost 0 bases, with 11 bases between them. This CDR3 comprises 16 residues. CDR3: CASSDRRTNSYNEQFF. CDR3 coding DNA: TGTGCCAGCAGTGACAGGCGAACAAACTCCTACAATGAGCAGTTCTTC.

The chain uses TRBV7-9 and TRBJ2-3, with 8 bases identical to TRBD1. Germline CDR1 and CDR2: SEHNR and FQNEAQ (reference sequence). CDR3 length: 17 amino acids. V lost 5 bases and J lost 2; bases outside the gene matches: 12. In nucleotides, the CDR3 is TGTGCCAGCAGCCAAAATGTTGGACAGGGTTTCACAGATACGCAGTATTTT. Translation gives CASSQNVGQGFTDTQYF. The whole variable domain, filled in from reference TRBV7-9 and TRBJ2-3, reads DTGVSQNPRHKITKRGQNVTFRCDPISEHNRLYWYRQTLGQGPEFLTYFQNEAQLEKSRLLSDRFSAERPKGSFSTLEIQRTEQGDSAMYLCASSQNVGQGFTDTQYFGPGTRLTVL.

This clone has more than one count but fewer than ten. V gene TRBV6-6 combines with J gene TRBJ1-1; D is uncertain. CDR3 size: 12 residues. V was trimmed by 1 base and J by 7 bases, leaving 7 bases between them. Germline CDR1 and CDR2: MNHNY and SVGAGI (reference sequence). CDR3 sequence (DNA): TGTGCCAGCAGTTACTGGTCCGGTGAAGCTTTCTTT. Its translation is CASSYWSGEAFF.